This passage covers 11 T cell receptor beta chains from one sample sequenced in a study of monozygotic twins with inflammatory bowel disease. TCRdb reworked the 5' RACE reads into one entry per CDR3 protein, no DNA. The ten most abundant clones cover approximately 2% of a sample with 95,000 to 110,000 distinct CDR3 sequences. Sequenced input: blood. The source of these receptors is a human donor with ulcerative colitis or Crohn's disease, or a healthy co-twin of an affected twin (not recorded which).

The chain couples TRBV7-9 to TRBJ2-2. Germline V CDR1 and CDR2: SEHNR, FQNEAQ (reference sequence). This CDR3 has 15 amino acids. The CDR3 sequence is CASSHEWGDTGELFF.

The chain joins TRBV6-5 to TRBJ1-1. The CDR3 consists of 15 residues. Germline-derived CDR1 and CDR2 are MNHEY and SVGAGI. The CDR3 sequence is CASNSDGLMNTEAFF.

This chain links TRBV19 with TRBJ2-5. The CDR3 consists of 14 residues. Germline loops: CDR1 LNHDA, CDR2 SQIVND (reference sequence). The CDR3 here is CASSILLGQETQYF. Complete variable domain (other parts from reference TRBV19 and TRBJ2-5): DGGITQSPKYLFRKEGQNVTLSCEQNLNHDAMYWYRQDPGQGLRLIYYSQIVNDFQKGDIAEGYSVSREKKESFPLTVTSAQKNPTAFYLCASSILLGQETQYFGPGTRLLVL.

V and J are TRBV7-8 and TRBJ2-2. Germline V lookup: CDR1 SGHVS, CDR2 FQNEAQ. This CDR3 spans 12 amino acids. CDR3: CASSLALGELFF. The full variable domain, rest sourced from reference TRBV7-8 and TRBJ2-2, is GAGVSQSPRYKVAKRGQDVALRCDPISGHVSLFWYQQALGQGPEFLTYFQNEAQLDKSGLPSDRFFAERPEGSVSTLKIQRTQQEDSAVYLCASSLALGELFFGEGSRLTVL.

V and J are TRBV27 and TRBJ1-1; TCRdb's D call, TRBD1, is unchecked because there is no DNA. Germline CDR1 and CDR2: MNHEY and SMNVEV (reference sequence). The CDR3 spans 14 residues. The CDR3 loop is CASSFSPGQSEAFF.

The J gene is TRBJ1-3, the V gene TRBV20-1. The CDR3 spans 14 residues. Germline CDR1 DFQATT, CDR2 SNEGSKA (reference sequence). The CDR3 sequence: CSATDQLSGNTIYF.

CDR3 in amino acids: CASSDKQGARTEAFF. The chain recombines TRBV18 with TRBJ1-1; the D call from TCRdb, TRBD1, cannot be confirmed without DNA. The CDR3 is made up of 15 amino acids. The germline V gene encodes CDR1 KGHSH and CDR2 LQKENI.

J is TRBJ2-1 and V is TRBV12-3 or TRBV12-4; TCRdb designates TRBD2, a call that cannot be tested without DNA. The length of the CDR3 is 14 residues. CDR3 amino acids: CASSLLTSGDEQFF.

The V call is TRBV7-8, the J call TRBJ2-3; TCRdb calls TRBD1, which cannot be checked without DNA. Germline loops: CDR1 SGHVS, CDR2 FQNEAQ. The CDR3 loop spans 15 amino acids. CDR3 protein: CASSVDRGSTDTQYF.

This chain uses TRBV20-1 with TRBJ1-2; TCRdb selects TRBD1, and the lack of DNA leaves this call unchecked. CDR3 length: 12 amino acids. The germline V gene encodes CDR1 DFQATT and CDR2 SNEGSKA (reference sequence). The CDR3 spells CSAIGTDYGYTF.

The gene calls are TRBV24-1 and TRBJ2-1; TCRdb indicates TRBD1, and absent DNA this call remains unverified. The CDR3 loop spans 16 amino acids. Germline CDR1 is KGHDR and CDR2 is SFDVKD. CDR3 amino acids: CATGLGEDSSYNEQFF.